These 21 T cell receptor beta chains were sequenced from one sample in a study of T cells of healthy individuals. A single record per CDR3 protein comes from TCRdb applying MiXCR to the 5' RACE reads. The table has about 96,000 distinct CDR3 sequences, approximately 18% seen once. These receptors came from a human donor in good health.

The chain has TRBV27 and TRBJ2-1, with TRBD2 matching over 8 bases. Trimming removed 7 bases from V and 4 bases from J; junction bases left unmatched: 15. Per germline, CDR1 MNHEY and CDR2 SMNVEV (reference sequence). CDR3 length equals 17 residues. CDR3 protein: CASTPGVLGTRYNEQFF. DNA of the CDR3: TGTGCCAGCACCCCTGGGGTTTTGGGGACTAGATACAATGAGCAGTTCTTC.

With respect to this clonotype: A much bigger clone sits one base away, suggesting this may be a read error. The V call is TRBV15, the J call TRBJ2-3; D ambiguous. Per germline, CDR1 LNHNV and CDR2 YYDKDF (reference sequence). This CDR3 region has 15 residues. The CDR3 is CAASRDARSTDTQYF. The CDR3 DNA sequence: TGTGCCGCCAGCAGAGATGCGCGGAGCACAGATACGCAGTATTTT.

Only a few counts were recorded for this clonotype. The CDR3 reads CASSTRGHGYTF. The CDR3 coding sequence is TGTGCCAGCAGCACCAGGGGGCACGGCTACACCTTC. V usage is TRBV3-1 and J usage is TRBJ1-2, with 8 bases that match TRBD1. CDR3 length equals 12 residues. Losses at the gene ends were 5 bases for V and 8 bases for J; bases not matched to a gene: 4. Germline V gene data show CDR1 as LGHDT and CDR2 as YNNKEL (reference sequence). The full variable domain, with the rest looked up from reference TRBV3-1 and TRBJ1-2, is DTAVSQTPKYLVTQMGNDKSIKCEQNLGHDTMYWYKQDSKKFLKIMFSYNNKELIINETVPNRFSPKSPDKAHLNLHINSLELGDSAVYFCASSTRGHGYTFGSGTRLTVV.

V gene TRBV9 combines with J gene TRBJ2-1; D is uncertain. This CDR3 has 12 amino acids. V shed 2 bases and J shed 6 bases, with 6 bases lying between them. Germline V gives CDR1 SGDLS, CDR2 YYNGEE. The CDR3 here is CASSVGVNEQFF. CDR3 coding DNA: TGTGCCAGCAGCGTTGGGGTCAATGAGCAGTTCTTC.

This chain joins TRBV7-2 and TRBJ2-1; tentatively, D is TRBD2 (6 bases). In germline, CDR1 is SGHTA, CDR2 FQGNSA. This CDR3 has 16 amino acids. V was cut by 1 base and J by 2 bases, with 12 bases left in between. In DNA form, the CDR3 reads TGTGCCAGCAGCTTAGTCGGGAGTAGACCCTACAATGAGCAGTTCTTC. Amino acids: CASSLVGSRPYNEQFF.

The chain has TRBV6-2 or TRBV6-3 and TRBJ1-1, with unresolved D. CDR1 and CDR2 from the germline V gene are MNHEY and SVGEGT. CDR3 size: 11 residues. Trimming took off 7 bases at V and 2 bases at J, with 5 bases between the two ends. The CDR3 bases are TGTGCCAGCACCGAAAACACTGAAGCTTTCTTT. Translated, it gives CASTENTEAFF.

This clonotype has more than one count but fewer than ten. DNA for the CDR3: TGTGCCAGCAGTTCCCCCGGGACTAGCGGGGGAGCGAGCTCCTACAATGAGCAGTTCTTC. Protein product: CASSSPGTSGGASSYNEQFF. V gene TRBV12-3 or TRBV12-4 combines with J gene TRBJ2-1; 14 bases are shared with TRBD2. The CDR3 loop spans 20 amino acids. Germline trimming cut 4 bases from V and 0 bases from J; bases unmatched to any gene: 11.

As DNA, the CDR3 is TGTGCCAGCAGTTCCCCCGGGACAGGGGCCACCAACTATGGCTACACCTTC. Its protein product is CASSSPGTGATNYGYTF. The V gene is TRBV7-9, the J gene TRBJ1-2; 10 nucleotides align to TRBD1. After removal of 6 bases from V and 2 bases from J, the junction contained 12 bases not matched to a gene. The germline CDR1 and CDR2 sequences are SEHNR and FQNEAQ (reference sequence). This CDR3 comprises 17 residues.

The chain combines TRBV5-1 with TRBJ1-2; D is unclear. The V end lost 0 bases, the J end lost 5 bases, and 11 bases lay between the germline ends. Germline CDR1 and CDR2: SGHRS and YFSETQ. The CDR3 length is 14 residues. For the CDR3, the DNA is TGCGCCAGCAGCTTGGAACCTTCCCGGTATGGCTACACCTTC. Translated, it gives CASSLEPSRYGYTF.

This clonotype was seen more than once but under ten times. The rearrangement links TRBV23-1 to TRBJ2-1; possibly TRBD2 for D (5 bases). TRBV23-1 falls under the ORF class, with uncertain function. The CDR3 runs 14 residues. V lost 0 bases to trimming and J lost 13 bases, with 16 bases between them. The CDR3 region has the DNA TGCGCCAGCAGTCAATCGCGGGCCCCCCGCCGTCAGTTCTTC. Translating gives CASSQSRAPRRQFF.

This clonotype has at least ten counts. The rearrangement joins TRBV15 to TRBJ1-1; D is possibly TRBD1 (6 bases). CDR1 is LNHNV, CDR2 YYDKDF, per germline (reference sequence). The CDR3 runs 15 residues. The V gene lost 5 bases and the J gene lost 0 bases, with 13 bases spanning the gap. This CDR3 reads CATSPRQDLNTEAFF. The DNA for the CDR3 is TGTGCCACCAGCCCACGACAGGACTTGAACACTGAAGCTTTCTTT.

This clonotype was counted ten times or more. The rearrangement links TRBV4-3 to TRBJ2-3, with TRBD2 as a possible D gene (5 bases). Germline CDR1 is LGHNA and CDR2 is YSLEER. The germline V and J ends were trimmed by 0 bases and 0 bases, with 13 bases remaining between them. The CDR3 runs 17 residues. Written as DNA, the CDR3 is TGCGCCAGCAGCCAAGACCCAGCGGCAGCTAGCACAGATACGCAGTATTTT. The encoded protein is CASSQDPAAASTDTQYF.

This clonotype was found a few times. The chain joins TRBV3-1 to TRBJ2-7; 9 nucleotides agree with TRBD1. This CDR3 is 15 amino acids long. The V segment lost 3 bases and the J segment 3 bases; nucleotides outside the gene matches: 6. In germline, CDR1 is LGHDT, CDR2 YNNKEL (reference sequence). CDR3 amino acids: CASSQRQGGFYEQYF. CDR3 coding DNA: TGTGCCAGCAGCCAGAGACAGGGGGGTTTCTACGAGCAGTACTTC.

This clonotype has at least ten counts. The chain is built from TRBV30 and TRBJ2-5, with D tentatively TRBD2 (5 bases). The germline V gene encodes CDR1 GTSNPN and CDR2 SVGIG (reference sequence). The CDR3 spans 15 residues. With 3 bases removed from V and 2 bases from J, the gap between germline ends came to 16 bases. The CDR3 DNA sequence: TGTGCCTGGAGCGTATCCGGACTCCCACAAGAGACCCAGTACTTC. Translating it yields CAWSVSGLPQETQYF.

The chain has TRBV6-2 or TRBV6-3 and TRBJ2-2, with 8 bases matching TRBD1. CDR3 length: 14 amino acids. V lost 11 bases, J lost 0 bases, and 5 bases stayed unmatched. The germline V gene encodes CDR1 MNHEY and CDR2 SVGEGT. CDR3 bases: TGTGCCTCAGACAGGGGAGCGAACACCGGGGAGCTGTTTTTT. This sequence encodes CASDRGANTGELFF.

This clonotype was picked up many times. The V call is TRBV7-9, the J call TRBJ1-2; no clear D. The CDR3 extends over 13 amino acids. CDR1 and CDR2 (germline): SEHNR, FQNEAQ (reference sequence). V gave up 1 base and J gave up 8 bases, with 11 bases separating them. The CDR3 nucleotides are TGTGCCAGCAGCTTAGAGGGAGGAGGCGGCTACACCTTC. As protein: CASSLEGGGGYTF. Complete variable domain (other parts from reference TRBV7-9 and TRBJ1-2): DTGVSQNPRHKITKRGQNVTFRCDPISEHNRLYWYRQTLGQGPEFLTYFQNEAQLEKSRLLSDRFSAERPKGSFSTLEIQRTEQGDSAMYLCASSLEGGGGYTFGSGTRLTVV.

In this sample, this clonotype turned up a few times. The chain couples TRBV4-1 to TRBJ2-7, with D perhaps assigned TRBD1 or TRBD2 (5 bases each). The CDR3 consists of 15 residues. CDR1 and CDR2 from the germline V gene are MGHRA and YSYEKL. Trimming removed 3 bases from V and 3 bases from J, with 15 bases in between. The CDR3 coding sequence is TGCGCCAGCAGCCAGGCCGGGACGGGAAGCTACGAGCAGTACTTC. Translating gives CASSQAGTGSYEQYF.

This clonotype was seen a few times. This chain joins TRBV10-3 and TRBJ1-1; 9 bases are a match to TRBD1. The CDR3 has 14 amino acids. The V segment lost 2 bases and the J segment 4 bases; nucleotides outside the gene matches: 2. Germline V gene sequence: CDR1 ENHRY, CDR2 SYGVKD. CDR3 protein: CAISEADRGTEAFF. DNA for the CDR3: TGTGCCATCAGTGAGGCGGACAGGGGCACTGAAGCTTTCTTT.

The chain is built from TRBV2 and TRBJ2-1; possible D gene TRBD2, 6 bases. CDR1 is SNHLY and CDR2 is FYNNEI in the germline V gene. CDR3 length: 16 amino acids. V was cut by 4 bases and J by 5 bases, with 18 bases left in between. The CDR3 loop is CASSAMAQRANNEQFF. CDR3 DNA sequence: TGTGCCAGCAGTGCGATGGCCCAGCGGGCCAACAATGAGCAGTTCTTC.

This clonotype was recorded a few times. The CDR3 bases are TGCAGTGCTGGGCGGGGGCGCGCAAATTCACCCCTCCACTTT. Translating gives CSAGRGRANSPLHF. The chain combines TRBV20-1 with TRBJ1-6; D might be TRBD1 (6 bases). The CDR3 is 14 amino acids. The germline gives CDR1 DFQATT, CDR2 SNEGSKA (reference sequence). V gave up 5 bases and J gave up 7 bases, with 15 bases separating them.

This clonotype was detected many times. J is TRBJ2-7 and V is TRBV2; D is unclear. The CDR3 sequence is 14 residues long. V was pared by 6 bases and J by 4 bases, with 16 bases between. Looked up from germline, CDR1 is SNHLY and CDR2 is FYNNEI. The CDR3 DNA follows: TGTGCCAGCAGACCCCAAATCGGAAGATACGAGCAGTACTTC. This encodes CASRPQIGRYEQYF.